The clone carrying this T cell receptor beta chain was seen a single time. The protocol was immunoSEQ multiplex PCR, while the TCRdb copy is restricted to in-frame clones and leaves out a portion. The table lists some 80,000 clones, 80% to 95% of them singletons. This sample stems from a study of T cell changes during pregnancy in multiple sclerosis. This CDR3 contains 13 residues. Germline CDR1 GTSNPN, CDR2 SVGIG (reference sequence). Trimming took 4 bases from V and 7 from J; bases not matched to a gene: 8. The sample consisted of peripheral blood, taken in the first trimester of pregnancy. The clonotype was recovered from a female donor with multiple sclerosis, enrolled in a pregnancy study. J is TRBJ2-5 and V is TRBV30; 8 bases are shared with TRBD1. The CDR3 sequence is CAWTFDRGSTQYF. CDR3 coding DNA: TGTGCCTGGACCTTCGACAGGGGTTCGACCCAGTACTTC.